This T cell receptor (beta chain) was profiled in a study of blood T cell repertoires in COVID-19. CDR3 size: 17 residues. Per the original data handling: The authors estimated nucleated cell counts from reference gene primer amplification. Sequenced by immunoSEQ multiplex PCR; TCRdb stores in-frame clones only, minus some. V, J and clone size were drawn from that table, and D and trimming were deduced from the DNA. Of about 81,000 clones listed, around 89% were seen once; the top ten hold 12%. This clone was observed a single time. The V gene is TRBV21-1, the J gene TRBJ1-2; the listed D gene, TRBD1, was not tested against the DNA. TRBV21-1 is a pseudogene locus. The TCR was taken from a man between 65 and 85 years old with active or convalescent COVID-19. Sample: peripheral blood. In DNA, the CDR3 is TGTGCCAGCAGCAAACAGGGAACAGGGGGCGAAGGCTATGGCTACACCTTC. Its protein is CASSKQGTGGEGYGYTF.